This entry features one TCR beta chain sequence. In this sample, this clonotype turned up many times. Its antigen target is currently unknown. Base-call qualities are not available, and no considerably larger clone is one nucleotide away. The data were obtained in a study (dated by TCRdb to between 2014 and 2016). With regard to the full study: Whether tumor-infiltrating Tregs in breast cancer are recruited from blood Tregs or converted in situ from other CD4+ T cell subsets was tested. The paper's findings and limits, for the study overall: Tumor memory CD4+ T cell TCR gene usage clustered with blood and lymph node memory CD4+ cells and lymph node naive CD4+ cells. Validation in the larger cohort was restricted to a single TCR beta V-J rearrangement rather than whole repertoires. Tumor-infiltrating Treg TCR alpha and beta sequences overlapped most with tumor naive CD4+ T cells, then with blood naive CD4+ T cells.

Memory CD4+ T cells were isolated as CD4+CD45RO+CD25- cells. Tregs, naive and memory CD4+ T cells from tumor, blood and ipsilateral draining lymph nodes of a handful of breast cancer patients underwent full-length TCR alpha and beta sequencing. Tumor tissue, along with lymph nodes from ipsilateral axillary dissection, was perfused with PBS, minced, and then digested using collagenase I and hyaluronidase. Ficoll density gradient centrifugation was used to isolate mononuclear cells from either lymph nodes or 50 ml of peripheral blood. FACS confirmed that the sorted cell populations were more than 90% pure. The germline V gene provides CDR1 SGDLS and CDR2 YYNGEE. The junction shows trimming of 1 base on V and 10 bases on J, plus 11 bases between the germline ends. From its cysteine to its phenylalanine, the CDR3 spans 13 amino acids. Solely the CDR3 DNA is kept, with 39 bases framed from the first base.

Full-length TCR variable regions were amplified by 5' RACE PCR with constant-region reverse primers, and semi-nested PCR with Nested Universal Primer A was subsequently performed. Using the ReliaPrep RNA Cell Miniprep System, total RNA was extracted, and the SMARTer RACE 5'/3' Kit was then used to reverse transcribe the RNA into 5'RACE-ready cDNA. Full-length TCR alpha and beta libraries were barcoded with multiplex adaptors and sequenced on an Illumina MiSeq. In the original analysis: Sequencing data were pooled across the five patients for each of nine subset-tissue groups and compared by unsupervised clustering of TCR gene usage. The Morisita-Horn index was used to calculate repertoire similarity, with shared sequences weighted according to their contribution to each repertoire. Using fastp at Q25 and MiXCR, TCRdb reprocessed the public reads and kept productive beta chains. Each entry merges the rows of one CDR3 protein and shows their most common DNA and genes. TCRdb's processing, not the authors' own work, is the source of the V and J calls. Counted in this sample were 50,000 to 75,000 distinct CDR3 sequences; approximately 22% of them appeared once. 2.5% to 3.5% of the sample goes to the ten largest clones.

The receptor's source is a female donor with breast cancer. The specimen was memory CD4+ T cells sorted from a lymph node. The sample's cell subset or site label is to be understood as: memory CD4+ T cells, CD4+CD45RO+CD25-. The sequence is built from TRBV9 and TRBJ1-4, with the D gene too uncertain to name. CDR3 reads: CASSVRVEGKLFF. Here is the DNA: TGTGCCAGCAGCGTAAGGGTCGAGGGAAAACTGTTTTTT.